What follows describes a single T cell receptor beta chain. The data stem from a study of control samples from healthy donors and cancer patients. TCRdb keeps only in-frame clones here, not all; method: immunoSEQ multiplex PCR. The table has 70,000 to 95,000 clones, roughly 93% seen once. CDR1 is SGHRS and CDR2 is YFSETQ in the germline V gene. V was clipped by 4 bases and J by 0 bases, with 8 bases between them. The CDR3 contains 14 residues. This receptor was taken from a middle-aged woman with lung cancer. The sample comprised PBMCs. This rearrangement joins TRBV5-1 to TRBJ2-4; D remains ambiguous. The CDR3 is CASSINVAKNIQYF. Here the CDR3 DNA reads TGCGCCAGCAGCATTAATGTAGCCAAAAACATTCAGTACTTC.